One T cell receptor (beta chain) is described in this entry. Its antigen is not known. The data belong to a study of Tregs in tolerant kidney transplant recipients. General study points: Findings come from small patient numbers and require larger validation.

This table comes from immunoSEQ multiplex PCR, and its TCRdb copy is limited to in-frame clones, with some not included. The sample shows about 15,000 clones, 90% to 95% of them seen only once. Germline CDR1 SGHVS, CDR2 FNYEAQ. This CDR3 comprises 11 residues. Trimming shortened V by 8 bases and J by 7 bases, and 9 bases separated the two germline ends. The source of this sequence is a human donor in good health. Sequenced: CD8+ T cells from blood. The chain combines TRBV7-6 with TRBJ2-1, with D hard to call. The CDR3 protein is CASHNGNEQFF. The CDR3 nucleotides are TGTGCCAGCCACAACGGGAATGAGCAGTTCTTC.